The 16 T cell receptor beta chains listed next were all sequenced from one sample in a study of shared clonotypes between healthy human individuals. TCRdb's table, derived via immunoSEQ multiplex PCR, lists solely in-frame clones and lacks some. The table includes approximately 440,000 clones, about 74% detected once. The sequenced sample was PBMCs. The receptors here all came from a woman in her thirties or forties in good health. Some clones in this sample may be carry-over from other donors' samples.

The gene calls are TRBV5-1 and TRBJ1-4; 8 bases agree with TRBD1. The CDR3 has 14 amino acids. The ends lost 5 bases at V and 7 bases at J; junction bases unmatched: 7. Germline CDR1 SGHRS, CDR2 YFSETQ. The CDR3 region is CASRLTGAGEKLFF. CDR3 bases: TGCGCCAGCAGATTGACAGGGGCAGGTGAAAAACTGTTTTTT.

CDR3 bases: TGTGCCAGCAGGGGACAGGGGGGATACGAGCAGTACTTC. Its protein is CASRGQGGYEQYF. The chain carries TRBV6-5 and TRBJ2-7, with 11 bases that match TRBD1. The CDR3 length is 13 residues. The ends lost 6 bases at V and 4 bases at J; junction bases unmatched: 2. Germline V gene data show CDR1 as MNHEY and CDR2 as SVGAGI.

The V gene is TRBV28, the J gene TRBJ1-4, with no clear D. The CDR3 is made up of 13 amino acids. With 7 bases removed from V and 3 bases from J, the gap between germline ends came to 9 bases. Germline CDR1 MDHEN, CDR2 SYDVKM. The CDR3 region has the DNA TGTGCCAGCATGGCACTATCTAATGAAAAACTGTTTTTT. As protein: CASMALSNEKLFF.

A word on this clone: A far larger clone is just one base off, so this is likely a read error. The CDR3 DNA is TGTGCCTGGAGGGGGAAGGGAGGGGTTGGCTACACCTTC. It yields the protein CAWRGKGGVGYTF. This sequence joins TRBV30 and TRBJ1-2; D perhaps matches TRBD1 (5 bases). CDR1 and CDR2 from the germline V gene are GTSNPN and SVGIG (reference sequence). V was clipped by 3 bases and J by 7 bases, with 15 bases between them. This CDR3 comprises 13 residues.

The chain couples TRBV6-6 to TRBJ2-3; 7 bases are shared with TRBD2. This CDR3 has 16 residues. V lost 2 bases, J lost 2 bases, and 7 bases stayed unmatched. CDR1 is MNHNY, CDR2 SVGAGI, per germline (reference sequence). The CDR3 DNA reads TGTGCCAGCAGTTACCCCAAGCGGGGATACACAGATACGCAGTATTTT. It encodes CASSYPKRGYTDTQYF.

The CDR3 DNA follows: TGTGCCAGCAGCTCCGACAGGGTCGGGCAGCCCCAGCATTTT. Its protein is CASSSDRVGQPQHF. The rearrangement uses TRBV7-2 and TRBJ1-5, with 7 positions matching TRBD1. The V and J ends lost 4 bases and 7 bases, in that order; junction bases with no gene match: 7. CDR1 is SGHTA, CDR2 FQGNSA, per germline. This CDR3 contains 14 residues.

This clone has more than one count but fewer than ten. The J gene is TRBJ2-7, the V gene TRBV11-2, with 7 positions matching TRBD1. The CDR3 totals 14 residues. Germline lookup yields CDR1 SGHAT and CDR2 FQNNGV. With 5 bases clipped from V and 5 bases from J, the junction kept 9 bases outside the gene matches. CDR3 in amino acids: CASSLTGSSHEQYF. In DNA, the CDR3 is TGTGCCAGCAGCCTGACAGGGAGTTCCCACGAGCAGTACTTC.

V is TRBV4-1 and J is TRBJ2-7; 10 bases map to TRBD2. Germline values: CDR1 MGHRA, CDR2 YSYEKL. V shed 5 bases, J shed 1 base, and the junction held 5 bases outside the gene matches. The CDR3 totals 15 residues. The CDR3 sequence is CASSLRAGGSYEQYF. The CDR3 region has the DNA TGCGCCAGCAGCTTACGAGCGGGAGGGTCCTACGAGCAGTACTTC.

In this sample, this clone turned up once. The chain joins TRBV15 to TRBJ2-5; 8 bases fit TRBD2. The trim removed 0 bases at V and 5 bases at J, leaving 8 bases unmatched. CDR1 and CDR2 from the germline V gene are LNHNV and YYDKDF (reference sequence). This CDR3 is 16 amino acids long. The CDR3 loop reads CATSRDSASGWETQYF. The CDR3 coding sequence is TGTGCCACCAGCAGAGATTCGGCTAGCGGGTGGGAGACCCAGTACTTC.

Judged by abundance, this clone is medium-sized (0.01 to 0.1%). Other DNA sequences from this sample encode an identical CDR3 as well. V and J are TRBV30 and TRBJ1-1; D call uncertain. The CDR3 consists of 13 residues. Germline CDR1 reads GTSNPN; CDR2 reads SVGIG (reference sequence). V was trimmed by 3 bases and J by 1 base, leaving 9 bases between them. CDR3 coding DNA: TGTGCCTGGAGCGTTGGGAGGAACACTGAAGCTTTCTTT. The encoded protein is CAWSVGRNTEAFF.

As for this clone: A far larger clone differs by one base, so this is likely a read error. Likely a read error: the CDR3 ends without its conserved phenylalanine or tryptophan. Other DNA sequences in this sample translate to the same CDR3. DNA for the CDR3: TGTGCCAGTAGTGAGGTCCGAGGGCAGCCCCAGCATTTG. It codes for CASSEVRGQPQHL. This rearrangement joins TRBV19 to TRBJ1-5, with D unresolved. CDR1 and CDR2 (germline): LNHDA, SQIVND (reference sequence). The CDR3 runs 13 residues. Trimming took 5 bases from V and 7 from J, leaving 12 bases between them.

V is TRBV5-8 and J is TRBJ2-7; 14 nucleotides line up with TRBD2. This CDR3 contains 15 residues. Germline CDR1 SGHTS, CDR2 YDEGEE. Trimming at V came to 4 bases and at J to 4 bases, leaving 4 bases not matched to a gene. CDR3 sequence: CASSQGTSGSYEQYF. The DNA of the CDR3 is TGTGCCAGCAGCCAGGGGACTAGCGGGAGTTACGAGCAGTACTTC.

This clone was observed once. The chain recombines TRBV27 with TRBJ1-2; D is undetermined. Trimming left V 3 bases short and J 2 bases short, with 10 bases between. Germline-derived CDR1 and CDR2 are MNHEY and SMNVEV (reference sequence). This CDR3 comprises 14 residues. The CDR3 sequence: CASSFRRLNYGYTF. The DNA of the CDR3 is TGTGCCAGCAGTTTCAGGAGACTAAACTATGGCTACACCTTC.

The chain links TRBV27 to TRBJ1-5; D gene unclear. The V end lost 5 bases, the J end lost 7 bases, and 15 bases lay between the germline ends. This CDR3 has 14 residues. The germline V gene has CDR1 MNHEY and CDR2 SMNVEV (reference sequence). This chain's CDR3 is CASSLRGFQQPQHF. The CDR3 DNA sequence: TGTGCCAGCAGTCTGCGGGGTTTCCAGCAGCCCCAGCATTTT.

The chain combines TRBV27 with TRBJ2-1; 15 nucleotides match TRBD2. Losses at the gene ends were 5 bases for V and 7 bases for J; bases not matched to a gene: 3. CDR3 length: 15 amino acids. CDR1 is MNHEY, CDR2 SMNVEV, per germline (reference sequence). CDR3 bases: TGTGCCAGCAGTGCCGGGACTAGCGGGAGGAATGAGCAGTTCTTC. Translated: CASSAGTSGRNEQFF.

This clone was counted between two and nine times. This likely traces to a read error, being one base from a far larger clone. The chain is built from TRBV30 and TRBJ1-1; 9 bases are shared with TRBD1. CDR3 length equals 14 residues. The V gene's germline CDR1 is GTSNPN and CDR2 SVGIG (reference sequence). The V gene end was trimmed by 3 bases and the J gene end by 3 bases; junction bases not matched to a gene: 5. DNA of the CDR3: TGTGCCTGGAGGGACCGGGACAGGGACACTGAAGCTTTCTTT. This codes for CAWRDRDRDTEAFF.